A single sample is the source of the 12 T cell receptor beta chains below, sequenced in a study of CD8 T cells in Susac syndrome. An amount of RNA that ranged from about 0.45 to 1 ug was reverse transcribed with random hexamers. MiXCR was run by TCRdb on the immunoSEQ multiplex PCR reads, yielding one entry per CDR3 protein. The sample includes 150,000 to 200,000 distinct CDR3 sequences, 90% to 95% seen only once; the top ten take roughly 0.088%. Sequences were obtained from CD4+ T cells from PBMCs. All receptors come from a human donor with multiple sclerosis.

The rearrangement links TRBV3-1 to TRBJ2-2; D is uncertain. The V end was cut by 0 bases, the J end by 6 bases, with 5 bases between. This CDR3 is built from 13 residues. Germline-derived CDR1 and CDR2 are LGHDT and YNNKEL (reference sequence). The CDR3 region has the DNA TGTGCCAGCAGCCAAGATGGTCCCGGGGAGCTGTTTTTT. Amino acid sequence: CASSQDGPGELFF. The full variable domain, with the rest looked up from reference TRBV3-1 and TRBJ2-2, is DTAVSQTPKYLVTQMGNDKSIKCEQNLGHDTMYWYKQDSKKFLKIMFSYNNKELIINETVPNRFSPKSPDKAHLNLHINSLELGDSAVYFCASSQDGPGELFFGEGSRLTVL.

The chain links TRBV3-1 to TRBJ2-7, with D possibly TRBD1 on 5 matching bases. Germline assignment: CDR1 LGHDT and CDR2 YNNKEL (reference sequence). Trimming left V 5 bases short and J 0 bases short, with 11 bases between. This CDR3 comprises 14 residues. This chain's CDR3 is CASSSGASSYEQYF. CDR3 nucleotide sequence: TGTGCCAGCAGCAGTGGGGCAAGCTCCTACGAGCAGTACTTC.

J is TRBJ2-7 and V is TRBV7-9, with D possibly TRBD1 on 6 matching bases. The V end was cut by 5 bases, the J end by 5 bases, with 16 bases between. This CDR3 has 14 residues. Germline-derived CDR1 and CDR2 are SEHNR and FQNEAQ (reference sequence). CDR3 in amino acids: CASSPQGKAHEQYF. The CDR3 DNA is TGTGCCAGCAGCCCGCAGGGGAAGGCGCACGAGCAGTACTTC.

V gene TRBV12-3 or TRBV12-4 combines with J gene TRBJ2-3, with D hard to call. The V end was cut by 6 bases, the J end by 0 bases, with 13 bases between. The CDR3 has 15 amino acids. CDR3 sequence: CASSNDGRSTDTQYF. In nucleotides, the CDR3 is TGTGCCAGCAGCAACGACGGCCGAAGCACAGATACGCAGTATTTT.

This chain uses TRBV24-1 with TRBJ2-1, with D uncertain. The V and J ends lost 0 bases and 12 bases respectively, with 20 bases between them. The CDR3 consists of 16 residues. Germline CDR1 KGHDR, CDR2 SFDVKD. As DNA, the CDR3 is TGTGCCACCAGTGATTTGTCGGGTGGTGTCGGAGATACGCAGTTCTTC. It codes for CATSDLSGGVGDTQFF.

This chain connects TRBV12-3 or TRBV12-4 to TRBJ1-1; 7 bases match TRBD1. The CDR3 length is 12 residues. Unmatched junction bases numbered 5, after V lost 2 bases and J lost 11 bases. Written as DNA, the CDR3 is TGTGCCAGCAGTTTAAGGGGGCCTCCGGCTTTCTTT. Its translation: CASSLRGPPAFF.

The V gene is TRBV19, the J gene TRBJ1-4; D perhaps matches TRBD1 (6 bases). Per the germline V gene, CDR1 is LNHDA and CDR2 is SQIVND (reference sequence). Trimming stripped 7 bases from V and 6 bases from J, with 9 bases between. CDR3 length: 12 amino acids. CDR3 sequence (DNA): TGTGCCAGTACCCGACAGGATGAAAAACTGTTTTTT. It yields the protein CASTRQDEKLFF. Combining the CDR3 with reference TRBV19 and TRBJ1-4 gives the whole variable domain DGGITQSPKYLFRKEGQNVTLSCEQNLNHDAMYWYRQDPGQGLRLIYYSQIVNDFQKGDIAEGYSVSREKKESFPLTVTSAQKNPTAFYLCASTRQDEKLFFGSGTQLSVL.

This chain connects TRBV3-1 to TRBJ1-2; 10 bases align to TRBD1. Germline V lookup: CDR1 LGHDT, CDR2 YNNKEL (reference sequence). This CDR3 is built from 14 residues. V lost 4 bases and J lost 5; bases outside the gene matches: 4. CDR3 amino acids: CASSLEDRGYGYTF. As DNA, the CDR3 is TGTGCCAGCAGCCTCGAGGACAGGGGGTATGGCTACACCTTC. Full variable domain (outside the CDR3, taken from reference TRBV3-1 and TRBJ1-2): DTAVSQTPKYLVTQMGNDKSIKCEQNLGHDTMYWYKQDSKKFLKIMFSYNNKELIINETVPNRFSPKSPDKAHLNLHINSLELGDSAVYFCASSLEDRGYGYTFGSGTRLTVV.

Here the CDR3 reads CSVRTGAGANVLTF. The CDR3, as DNA: TGCAGCGTGCGAACAGGGGCTGGGGCCAACGTCCTGACTTTC. The chain couples TRBV29-1 to TRBJ2-6; 7 positions match TRBD1. CDR1 and CDR2 (germline): SQVTM, ANQGSEA. This CDR3 contains 14 residues. V was clipped by 6 bases and J by 2 bases; unmatched bases: 4.

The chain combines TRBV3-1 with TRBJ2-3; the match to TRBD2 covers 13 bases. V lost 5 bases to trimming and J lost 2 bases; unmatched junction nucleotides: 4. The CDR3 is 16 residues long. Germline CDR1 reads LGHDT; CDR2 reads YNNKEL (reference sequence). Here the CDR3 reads CASSRLAGGVTDTQYF. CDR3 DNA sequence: TGTGCCAGCAGCAGACTAGCGGGAGGAGTCACAGATACGCAGTATTTT.

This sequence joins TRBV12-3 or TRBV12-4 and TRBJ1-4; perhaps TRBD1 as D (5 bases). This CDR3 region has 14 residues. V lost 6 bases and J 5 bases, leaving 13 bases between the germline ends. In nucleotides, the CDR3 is TGTGCCAGCAGGTTTGGGACGGGGAATGAAAAACTGTTTTTT. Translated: CASRFGTGNEKLFF.

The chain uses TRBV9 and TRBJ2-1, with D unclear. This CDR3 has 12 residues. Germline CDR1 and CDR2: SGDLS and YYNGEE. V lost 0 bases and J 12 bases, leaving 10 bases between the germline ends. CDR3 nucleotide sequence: TGTGCCAGCAGCGTAGGGACCCTCGGGCAGTTCTTC. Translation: CASSVGTLGQFF.